This T cell receptor beta chain was identified in a study of immune evolution from preneoplasia to lung adenocarcinoma. In the study overall: HLA loss of heterozygosity: 6% to 7.5% AIS, more than 14% MIA, about 31% ADC, none AAH.

Each case's diagnosis was confirmed by two pathologists on H&E. The repertoire was sequenced with immunoSEQ multiplex PCR; TCRdb's copy has only in-frame clones and lacks some. In the table there are some 9,200 clones, more than 75% of which are singletons. The sequence derives from an older person with lung adenocarcinoma. The material sequenced was FFPE lung adenocarcinoma in situ tissue.

The CDR3 reads CASRGDNPYEQYF. The CDR3, as DNA: TGCGCCAGCAGAGGGGACAATCCCTACGAGCAGTACTTC. The chain is built from TRBV5-1 and TRBJ2-7; D might be TRBD1 (6 bases). Germline V CDR1 and CDR2: SGHRS, YFSETQ. This CDR3 is 13 amino acids long. The V end was cut by 5 bases, the J end by 2 bases, with 11 bases between.